The clone carrying this T cell receptor (beta chain) showed up many times. This specimen belongs to a study of response to subunit inactivated influenza vaccine. Germline V gene lookup returns CDR1 MDHEN and CDR2 SYDVKM. Between the trimmed V and J ends, which lost 3 bases and 8 bases, there was a span of 13 bases. The CDR3 has 13 amino acids. Each CDR3 protein is one row after TCRdb ran MiXCR on the RT-PCR reads. The repertoire includes about 540,000 distinct CDR3 sequences, approximately 20% of them detected once, and 2.8% sits in the top ten. These data were likewise used in another study, on T cells expressing NK-cell markers. That source reports: A 5'RACE template switching approach incorporating UMIs was used to make TCR beta cDNA. The authors derived TCR beta repertoires from sorted CD3+CD56+NKG2C+, CD3+CD56+NKG2C- and CD3+CD56-NKG2C+ T cells. Dominant NKG2C+ clonotypes in six donors made up roughly 1.0-7.0% of CD8+ T cells.

This receptor was obtained from a man aged 50-59 years who received an inactivated influenza vaccine. The sample consisted of CD4+ T cells sorted from PBMCs, taken 11 to 12 days after vaccination. The chain is built from TRBV28 and TRBJ1-2, with D perhaps matching TRBD1 (5 bases). The CDR3 protein is CASSFPGRGGYTF. CDR3 nucleotide sequence: TGTGCCAGCAGTTTCCCGGGCCGGGGCGGCTACACCTTC.